This is a list of T cell receptor beta chains from one sample in a study of T cells in Graves' hyperthyroidism and ophthalmopathy. Via MiXCR, TCRdb re-called the multiplex PCR reads, giving one row per CDR3 protein. The sample comprises around 500,000 distinct CDR3 sequences, 15% to 20% of which are singletons, and over 25% rests with the top ten. The sequencing input was blood. All receptors derive from a woman aged 25-40 years with Graves' ophthalmopathy. Both conserved end residues are part of each CDR3. A D gene is named only where the DNA matches it firmly. The size of a clone is reported for some rows only, either as once, few or many, or as a class for expanded clones.

TRBD2,TRBV13,TRBJ2-7,many,CASSSPTAGGTHAYEQYF,TGTGCCAGCAGCTCCCCGACAGCGGGAGGGACCCACGCCTACGAGCAGTACTTC
NA,TRBV14,TRBJ2-7,many,CASSQRGHEQYF,TGTGCCAGCAGCCAACGGGGGCACGAGCAGTACTTC
NA,TRBV6-1,TRBJ1-1,many,CASSRETSEAFF,TGTGCCAGCAGCCGAGAGACATCTGAAGCTTTCTTT
NA,TRBV7-6,TRBJ2-7,many,CASSSNGPLGEQYF,TGTGCCAGCAGCTCAAACGGGCCCCTGGGGGAGCAGTACTTC
NA,TRBV7-9,TRBJ2-7,few,CASSSDTGHEQYF,TGTGCCAGCAGCTCTGATACAGGTCACGAGCAGTACTTC
NA,TRBV6-1,TRBJ2-7,few,CASGPPGPIYEQYF,TGTGCCAGCGGCCCACCGGGACCAATATACGAGCAGTACTTC
NA,TRBV28,TRBJ2-5,many,CASSLGTRGETQYF,TGTGCCAGCAGTTTGGGCACCAGGGGCGAGACCCAGTACTTC
TRBD1,TRBV16,TRBJ1-1,NA,CASSHRQGNTEAFF,TGTGCCAGCAGCCACCGACAGGGGAACACTGAAGCTTTCTTT
NA,TRBV28,TRBJ2-5,many,CASSPPGLTETQYF,TGTGCCAGCAGTCCCCCGGGACTTACAGAGACCCAGTACTTC
TRBD1,TRBV6-1,TRBJ2-5,NA,CASREDRIQETQYF,TGTGCCAGCAGGGAGGACAGGATCCAAGAGACCCAGTACTTC
NA,TRBV2,TRBJ2-7,many,CASSEISVSRHYEQYF,TGTGCCAGCAGTGAAATTTCAGTTTCCAGGCACTACGAGCAGTACTTC
TRBD2,TRBV10-3,TRBJ2-2,few,CAISGSGTNTGELFF,TGTGCCATCAGTGGTAGCGGGACGAACACCGGGGAGCTGTTTTTT
TRBD1,TRBV15,TRBJ1-2,few,CATSGGTGLYGYTF,TGTGCCACCAGCGGCGGGACAGGGCTCTATGGCTACACCTTC
NA,TRBV5-1,TRBJ2-1,many,CASSPFAESSYNEQFF,TGCGCCAGCAGCCCATTCGCAGAGAGCTCCTACAATGAGCAGTTCTTC
NA,TRBV20-1,TRBJ2-5,many,CSAPESRSSQETQYF,TGCAGTGCCCCAGAGTCGAGGAGTTCACAAGAGACCCAGTACTTC
NA,TRBV20-1,TRBJ1-1,NA,CSARDSGGGRSDTEAFF,TGCAGTGCTAGAGATTCCGGGGGCGGGCGTTCGGACACTGAAGCTTTCTTT
NA,TRBV3-1,TRBJ1-2,many,CASSQRGNGYTF,TGTGCCAGCAGCCAGCGGGGGAATGGCTACACCTTC
NA,TRBV6-2/TRBV6-3,TRBJ2-2,NA,CASSPAGDGELFF,TGTGCCAGCAGCCCGGCAGGAGACGGGGAGCTGTTTTTT
NA,TRBV3-1,TRBJ2-7,many,CASSQGLVSYEQYF,TGTGCCAGCAGCCAAGGACTCGTCTCCTACGAGCAGTACTTC
NA,TRBV24-1,TRBJ1-1,NA,CATSESNTEAFF,TGTGCCACCTCCGAGTCGAACACTGAAGCTTTCTTT
NA,TRBV6-1,TRBJ2-7,many,CASDITSYEQYF,TGTGCCAGCGACATCACCTCCTACGAGCAGTACTTC
NA,TRBV12-3/TRBV12-4,TRBJ1-4,once,CASSFTSNEKLFF,TGTGCCAGCAGTTTCACCTCTAATGAAAAACTGTTTTTT